The 25 T cell receptor beta chains below all came from one sample that was sequenced in a study of monozygotic twins with inflammatory bowel disease. With the 5' RACE reads reprocessed, TCRdb shows one record per CDR3 protein and no DNA. Recorded for this sample: a few hundred thousand distinct CDR3 sequences. Sequenced material: blood. The receptors here all came from a human donor with ulcerative colitis or Crohn's disease, or a healthy co-twin of an affected twin (not recorded which).

V gene TRBV18 combines with J gene TRBJ1-6. Germline CDR1 is KGHSH and CDR2 is LQKENI. CDR3 length: 18 residues. The CDR3 loop is CASSPRVRRGPYNSPLHF.

The rearrangement joins TRBV5-5 to TRBJ1-1; TCRdb's D call of TRBD1 is untestable without DNA. CDR1 is SGHKS and CDR2 is YYEKEE in the germline V gene (reference sequence). The CDR3 runs 15 residues. The CDR3 loop reads CASKVQTEVNTEAFF.

The gene calls are TRBV28 and TRBJ1-4. The CDR3 sequence is 14 residues long. Per germline, CDR1 MDHEN and CDR2 SYDVKM. CDR3 sequence: CASRHSNKPEKLFF.

The chain uses TRBV5-1 and TRBJ2-7. The CDR3 is 14 residues long. Germline V gene sequence: CDR1 SGHRS, CDR2 YFSETQ. The CDR3 is CASTQRLGLSEQYF.

The gene calls are TRBV20-1 and TRBJ2-1; the D gene TCRdb calls, TRBD2, cannot be checked with no DNA. CDR1 is DFQATT and CDR2 is SNEGSKA in the germline V gene (reference sequence). CDR3 length equals 15 residues. The CDR3: CSAWDRREIYNEQFF.

The V call is TRBV15, the J call TRBJ1-1. Germline assignment: CDR1 LNHNV and CDR2 YYDKDF (reference sequence). CDR3 length: 14 residues. The CDR3 region is CATSRDSPNTEAFF.

The chain has TRBV5-1 and TRBJ2-7; with no DNA, the TCRdb D assignment of TRBD1 cannot be verified. The CDR3 length is 15 residues. Germline CDR1 SGHRS, CDR2 YFSETQ. CDR3 in amino acids: CASSPQGGHGGEQYF.

The chain recombines TRBV20-1 with TRBJ1-5. This CDR3 is built from 12 residues. CDR1 and CDR2 from the germline V gene are DFQATT and SNEGSKA (reference sequence). The CDR3 sequence is CSLARGLQPQHF.

The CDR3 here is CASKGGEKLFF. The chain carries TRBV6-5 and TRBJ1-4. Per germline, CDR1 MNHEY and CDR2 SVGAGI. This CDR3 spans 11 amino acids.

This rearrangement joins TRBV9 to TRBJ2-1; TCRdb picks TRBD2, but there is no DNA to check that call. The CDR3 runs to 18 residues. The germline CDR1 and CDR2 sequences are SGDLS and YYNGEE. The CDR3 loop reads CASSSGLAEPTRANEQFF. The full variable domain, with the rest looked up from reference TRBV9 and TRBJ2-1, is DSGVTQTPKHLITATGQRVTLRCSPRSGDLSVYWYQQSLDQGLQFLIQYYNGEERAKGNILERFSAQQFPDLHSELNLSSLELGDSALYFCASSSGLAEPTRANEQFFGPGTRLTVL.

The chain uses TRBV3-1 and TRBJ2-2; TCRdb's D call of TRBD2 is untestable without DNA. Germline V gene data show CDR1 as LGHDT and CDR2 as YNNKEL (reference sequence). The CDR3 covers 15 residues. CDR3 sequence: CASSHRTSVTGELFF.

The chain links TRBV4-2 to TRBJ2-1; no DNA is available, so the TRBD2 call from TCRdb remains unchecked. This CDR3 has 17 residues. Germline V gives CDR1 LGHNA, CDR2 YNFKEQ. The CDR3 protein is CASSQDQSTSPSNEQFF.

This chain links TRBV6-2 or TRBV6-3 with TRBJ2-7; the D call of TRBD1 rests on TCRdb alone, since no DNA is present to check it. CDR1 and CDR2 from the germline V gene are MNHEY and SVGEGT. This CDR3 is built from 13 residues. The CDR3 region is CASSYGTNYEQYF.

This chain joins TRBV12-3 or TRBV12-4 and TRBJ2-3; lacking DNA, the TRBD2 call made by TCRdb goes unchecked. This CDR3 region has 18 residues. The CDR3 loop is CASSVRLAGGTSTDTQYF.

This chain joins TRBV7-9 and TRBJ2-3; checking the TCRdb D call of TRBD1 is not possible without DNA. Germline V gene sequence: CDR1 SEHNR, CDR2 FQNEAQ (reference sequence). There are 15 residues in the CDR3. The CDR3 reads CASSLARGTTDTQYF.

V and J are TRBV28 and TRBJ1-1; the D call of TRBD1 rests on TCRdb alone, since no DNA is present to check it. Germline assignment: CDR1 MDHEN and CDR2 SYDVKM. The CDR3 is made up of 17 amino acids. CDR3 loop: CASSFSTTGLMNTEAFF.

The chain links TRBV6-2 or TRBV6-3 to TRBJ1-6; TCRdb's D call of TRBD1 is untestable without DNA. The CDR3 is made up of 14 amino acids. Germline V gene lookup returns CDR1 MNHEY and CDR2 SVGEGT. The CDR3 spells CASGEPGRGSPLHF.

This chain uses TRBV18 with TRBJ2-3; the D call from TCRdb, TRBD1, cannot be confirmed without DNA. Germline V gene sequence: CDR1 KGHSH, CDR2 LQKENI. This CDR3 region has 15 residues. The CDR3 protein is CASSRGFGTTDTQYF. Full variable domain (outside the CDR3, taken from reference TRBV18 and TRBJ2-3): NAGVMQNPRHLVRRRGQEARLRCSPMKGHSHVYWYRQLPEEGLKFMVYLQKENIIDESGMPKERFSAEFPKEGPSILRIQQVVRGDSAAYFCASSRGFGTTDTQYFGPGTRLTVL.

This chain joins TRBV20-1 and TRBJ1-6; the D call of TRBD1 rests on TCRdb alone, since no DNA is present to check it. CDR1 is DFQATT and CDR2 is SNEGSKA in the germline V gene (reference sequence). There are 12 residues in the CDR3. The CDR3 is CSASAGNSPLHF.

The CDR3 spells CASSSARGQETQYF. The V gene is TRBV14, the J gene TRBJ2-5; the TCRdb D gene call, TRBD1, has no DNA to confirm it. The CDR3 is made up of 14 amino acids. Germline V gene sequence: CDR1 SGHDN, CDR2 FVKESK.

V gene TRBV5-4 combines with J gene TRBJ1-1; TCRdb outputs TRBD1, but without DNA this stays unchecked. Per the germline V gene, CDR1 is SGHNT and CDR2 is YYREEE (reference sequence). There are 15 residues in the CDR3. The CDR3 reads CASSSNPVGNTEAFF.

This chain joins TRBV7-9 and TRBJ1-2; the TCRdb D gene call, TRBD1, has no DNA to confirm it. The CDR3 is made up of 15 amino acids. Germline-derived CDR1 and CDR2 are SEHNR and FQNEAQ (reference sequence). The CDR3: CASSSRQGGKDGYTF.

V and J are TRBV4-3 and TRBJ2-1; TCRdb's D gene call, TRBD2, goes unchecked for lack of DNA. Looked up from germline, CDR1 is LGHNA and CDR2 is YSLEER. This CDR3 is built from 17 residues. This CDR3 reads CASSQEGLAGTYNEQFF.

The chain is built from TRBV10-3 and TRBJ2-2; TCRdb names TRBD1, which stays unverified in the absence of DNA. Germline lookup yields CDR1 ENHRY and CDR2 SYGVKD. The length of the CDR3 is 14 residues. The CDR3 sequence is CAIHRGPDTGELFF.

The chain employs TRBV5-1 and TRBJ2-1; TCRdb's D call of TRBD1 is untestable without DNA. Germline loops: CDR1 SGHRS, CDR2 YFSETQ. The CDR3 totals 13 residues. CDR3 sequence reads: CASSEGPTGEQFF.